These T cell receptor beta chains were read from a single sample in a study of Tregs in tolerant kidney transplant recipients. The method was immunoSEQ multiplex PCR; TCRdb's version includes in-frame clones alone and lacks a portion of them. The table has some 70,000 clones, around nine tenths seen once. The sequencing used CD4+ T cells from blood, collected before the transplant. All receptors derive from a human donor who received a combined kidney and bone marrow transplant. Each CDR3 is given with its conserved first and last residue. The D gene is left open where the match is weak. Only part of the rows carry a size: once, few, many, or a class if the clone is expanded.

clone_size	v_call	d_call	j_call	cdr3_length	cdr3_aa	cdr3_nt
.	TRBV7-2	TRBD2	TRBJ2-1	16	CASSILASSSYNEQFF	TGTGCCAGCAGCATACTAGCGTCCAGCTCCTACAATGAGCAGTTCTTC
.	TRBV5-4	TRBD1	TRBJ1-2	16	CASSPTIGTGPYGYTF	TGTGCCAGCAGCCCAACCATAGGGACAGGGCCCTATGGCTACACCTTC
.	TRBV11-2	.	TRBJ1-4	14	CASSLDLGREKLFF	TGTGCCAGCAGCTTAGATCTGGGCCGGGAAAAACTGTTTTTT
.	TRBV6-1	.	TRBJ2-1	14	CASRWASTYNEQFF	TGTGCCAGCAGGTGGGCGTCCACCTACAATGAGCAGTTCTTC
.	TRBV9	.	TRBJ2-4	16	CASSAAGGLAKNIQYF	TGTGCCAGCAGCGCCGCCGGGGGATTAGCCAAAAACATTCAGTACTTC
.	TRBV6-5	.	TRBJ1-3	15	CASSRTGTSGNTIYF	TGTGCCAGCAGCCGAACAGGAACATCTGGAAACACCATATATTTT
.	TRBV2	.	TRBJ2-7	14	CASRGTLSSYEQYF	TGTGCCAGCAGGGGGACTCTCAGCTCCTACGAGCAGTACTTC
.	TRBV11-2	TRBD2	TRBJ2-7	15	CASSLDRAGGPVQYF	TGTGCCAGCAGCTTAGATCGGGCGGGAGGGCCAGTGCAGTACTTC
.	TRBV5-1	TRBD1	TRBJ2-7	14	CASSSGTVVYEQYF	TGCGCCAGCAGCTCCGGGACAGTCGTCTACGAGCAGTACTTC
.	TRBV20-1	.	TRBJ1-1	9	CSAQREAFF	TGCAGTGCTCAGCGTGAAGCTTTCTTT
.	TRBV27	.	TRBJ2-2	14	CASRPGQGPGELFF	TGTGCCAGCAGACCAGGCCAGGGGCCCGGGGAGCTGTTTTTT
.	TRBV5-1	.	TRBJ2-5	15	CASSLVRNPQETQYF	TGCGCCAGCAGCTTAGTCAGAAATCCACAAGAGACCCAGTACTTC
.	TRBV28	TRBD1	TRBJ1-2	13	CAITHRDSYGYTF	TGTGCCATCACCCACCGGGACAGCTATGGCTACACCTTC
.	TRBV18	TRBD1	TRBJ2-1	14	CASSPDRAYNEQFF	TGTGCCAGCTCACCTGACAGGGCCTACAATGAGCAGTTCTTC
once	TRBV5-1	TRBD2	TRBJ2-1	15	CASSLGTSLGNEQFF	TGCGCCAGCAGCCTCGGGACTAGTTTAGGGAATGAGCAGTTCTTC
.	TRBV27	TRBD1	TRBJ1-4	15	CASSSSYGTGEKLFF	TGTGCCAGCAGTTCAAGCTACGGGACAGGAGAAAAACTGTTTTTT
.	TRBV9	.	TRBJ2-7	16	CASSVAPALSSYEQYF	TGTGCCAGCAGCGTAGCTCCAGCGTTAAGCTCCTACGAGCAGTACTTC
.	TRBV19	TRBD1	TRBJ1-5	14	CASSIQGAQQPQHF	TGTGCCAGTAGTATTCAGGGGGCTCAGCAGCCCCAGCATTTT
.	TRBV28	TRBD1	TRBJ1-2	15	CASSGAWDSNYGYTF	TGTGCCAGCAGTGGAGCCTGGGACAGTAACTATGGCTACACCTTC
once	TRBV2	.	TRBJ2-3	14	CASSWQGNADTQYF	TGTGCCAGCAGTTGGCAGGGGAACGCAGATACGCAGTATTTT
.	TRBV2	.	TRBJ2-2	20	CASSEVGARRGRADAGELFF	TGTGCCAGCAGTGAAGTTGGGGCAAGGAGGGGACGGGCTGATGCCGGGGAGCTGTTTTTT
.	TRBV15	.	TRBJ1-1	16	CATSSTMGLPNTEAFF	TGTGCCACCAGCTCGACGATGGGACTGCCGAACACTGAAGCTTTCTTT
.	TRBV7-2	TRBD1	TRBJ2-2	16	CASSLVGTVNTGELFF	TGTGCCAGCAGCTTAGTCGGGACAGTGAACACCGGGGAGCTGTTTTTT
.	TRBV7-6	.	TRBJ1-2	13	CASSLGPGEGYTF	TGTGCCAGCAGCTTGGGGCCGGGGGAGGGCTACACCTTC
.	TRBV10-3	TRBD1	TRBJ2-1	19	CAIRGIGQEITPTYNEQFF	TGTGCCATCAGGGGTATAGGACAGGAAATTACTCCCACCTACAATGAGCAGTTCTTC
.	TRBV5-6	.	TRBJ2-4	16	CASSSARGGPRNIQYF	TGTGCCAGCAGCTCCGCCAGAGGGGGACCTAGGAACATTCAGTACTTC
once	TRBV10-1	.	TRBJ2-6	17	CASSEGPGESGANVLTF	TGCGCCAGCAGCGAAGGTCCGGGGGAATCTGGGGCCAACGTCCTGACTTTC
.	TRBV15	.	TRBJ2-7	13	CATSGARVYEQYF	TGTGCCACCAGCGGAGCTAGAGTCTACGAGCAGTACTTC
.	TRBV11-3	TRBD1	TRBJ1-5	15	CASSDRGRDNQPQHF	TGTGCCAGCAGCGACAGGGGGCGAGACAATCAGCCCCAGCATTTT
.	TRBV27	.	TRBJ2-7	14	CASSLSKGSYEQYF	TGTGCCAGCAGTTTATCTAAGGGGTCCTACGAGCAGTACTTC
few	TRBV6-5	TRBD1	TRBJ1-2	14	CASRVGQGVNGYTF	TGTGCCAGCAGAGTCGGACAGGGGGTGAATGGCTACACCTTC
.	TRBV10-3	TRBD1	TRBJ1-2	20	CAISVNSGTGALPSRYGYTF	TGTGCCATCAGTGTTAATTCCGGGACAGGGGCCCTTCCGTCTCGCTATGGCTACACCTTC
.	TRBV6-5	.	TRBJ2-2	13	CASSPQGGGELFF	TGTGCCAGCAGTCCCCAGGGGGGCGGGGAGCTGTTTTTT
.	TRBV5-1	TRBD2	TRBJ2-3	18	CASTLGVAGVPSTDTQYF	TGCGCCAGCACCCTGGGGGTAGCGGGAGTTCCCAGCACAGATACGCAGTATTTT
.	TRBV29-1	TRBD2	TRBJ2-2	15	CSVRTGLATTGELFF	TGCAGCGTGAGGACGGGACTAGCGACCACCGGGGAGCTGTTTTTT